This entry concerns a single T cell receptor beta chain. This sample is drawn from a study of cytomegalovirus exposure and HLA in healthy donors. The PCR employed 60 Vbeta primers together with 13 Jbeta primers. Produced via immunoSEQ multiplex PCR; TCRdb's table is partial and in-frame only. Here the sample spans 150,000 to 200,000 clones, 77% being singletons. Per the germline V gene, CDR1 is SGHTA and CDR2 is FQGTGA. V lost 5 bases, J lost 2 bases, and 9 bases stayed unmatched. This CDR3 has 15 residues. This receptor was identified in a young man in good health and CMV-seronegative. The V and J genes are TRBV7-3 and TRBJ2-7; 7 bases fit TRBD1. Sequenced material: PBMCs. The CDR3 sequence: CASSPLTGETYEQYF. The CDR3 nucleotides are TGTGCCAGCAGCCCCCTTACAGGGGAGACCTACGAGCAGTACTTC. The full variable domain, rest sourced from reference TRBV7-3 and TRBJ2-7, is GAGVSQTPSNKVTEKGKYVELRCDPISGHTALYWYRQSLGQGPEFLIYFQGTGAADDSGLPNDRFFAVRPEGSVSTLKIQRTERGDSAVYLCASSPLTGETYEQYFGPGTRLTVT.